This T cell receptor beta chain comes out of a study of shared clonotypes between healthy human individuals. Points from the study as a whole: In several donors, 4.5% to 5.5% of naive CD4 clonotypes appeared in common.

To note about this clone: Its antigen remains unidentified.

Division of CD4+ cells produced a CD45RA+ naive subset and a CD45RA-negative memory subset. The protocol was immunoSEQ multiplex PCR, while the TCRdb copy is restricted to in-frame clones and leaves out a portion. The data contain about 1.1 million clones, roughly 80% of them singletons. Trimming took off 5 bases at V and 5 bases at J, with 12 bases between the two ends. This CDR3 has 14 residues. Germline V CDR1 and CDR2: MDHEN, SYDVKM. The clonotype originates from a man between 18 and 29 years old in good health. Some clones in this sample may be carry-over from other donors' samples. This chain uses TRBV28 with TRBJ2-2, with D perhaps TRBD1 (6 bases). Material: memory CD4+ T cells from PBMCs. Subset denoted: CD45RA-negative fraction. In nucleotides, the CDR3 is TGTGCCAGCAGTACCGGGACACCAACCGGGGAGCTGTTTTTT. Amino acid sequence: CASSTGTPTGELFF.